This passage covers 27 T cell receptor beta chains from one sample sequenced in a study of OX40 agonist ivuxolimab in advanced cancers. Libraries were constructed by the immunoSEQ multiplex PCR assay. Drawn from immuneACCESS, this table holds only the in-frame rearrangements with V and J called that TCRdb kept. Clones are partly lost; checked studies trace under half to an unresolved V gene and leave the rest unexplained. A total of 20,000 to 25,000 clones appear in this sample, around nine tenths of them only once. The top ten clones comprise 50% to 65% of the sample. The source was CD4+ or CD8+ T cells sorted from blood, collected in a trial of the OX40 agonist ivuxolimab. Receptors originate from an adult with an advanced solid tumor such as melanoma, head and neck, liver or kidney cancer.

V is TRBV6-5 and J is TRBJ2-1; perhaps TRBD1 as D (5 bases). The germline CDR1 and CDR2 sequences are MNHEY and SVGAGI. This CDR3 contains 15 residues. The V gene lost 2 bases and the J gene lost 1 base, with 9 bases spanning the gap. This CDR3 is CASSYGQGSYNEQFF. For the CDR3, the DNA is TGTGCCAGCAGTTACGGTCAGGGATCCTACAATGAGCAGTTCTTC.

The rearrangement joins TRBV7-6 to TRBJ2-7, with TRBD1 matching 10 bases. This CDR3 has 18 residues. Per germline, CDR1 SGHVS and CDR2 FNYEAQ. The ends lost 4 bases at V and 0 bases at J; junction bases unmatched: 12. The CDR3 bases are TGTGCCAGCAGCTCACCGCCCGGGACAGGGGAAAGCTCCTACGAGCAGTACTTC. It is translated as CASSSPPGTGESSYEQYF.

The CDR3 is CAWSVGPSATYEQYF. As DNA, the CDR3 is TGTGCCTGGAGTGTAGGGCCTAGCGCTACCTACGAGCAGTACTTC. V and J are TRBV30 and TRBJ2-7, with TRBD2 as a possible D gene (6 bases). The CDR3 covers 15 residues. Between the trimmed V and J ends, which lost 0 bases and 2 bases, there was a span of 14 bases. CDR1 and CDR2 from the germline V gene are GTSNPN and SVGIG (reference sequence).

The chain carries TRBV18 and TRBJ2-5; TRBD2 agrees at 12 bases. With 1 base clipped from V and 2 bases from J, the junction kept 11 bases outside the gene matches. This CDR3 region has 19 residues. CDR1 is KGHSH and CDR2 is LQKENI in the germline V gene. CDR3 sequence: CASSPLGLAGNNLQETQYF. The CDR3 DNA reads TGTGCCAGCTCACCACTTGGACTAGCGGGGAACAACCTTCAAGAGACCCAGTACTTC.

The V gene is TRBV30, the J gene TRBJ2-5, with D possibly matching TRBD2 (5 bases). Germline V gives CDR1 GTSNPN, CDR2 SVGIG (reference sequence). Trimming left V 1 base short and J 4 bases short, with 7 bases between. CDR3 length: 12 amino acids. The CDR3 coding sequence is TGTGCCTGGAGTGCAGGAGGAGAGACCCAGTACTTC. It codes for CAWSAGGETQYF.

The chain employs TRBV5-4 and TRBJ2-5; the match to TRBD2 covers 15 bases. V shed 3 bases, J shed 0 bases, and the junction held 6 bases outside the gene matches. CDR1 and CDR2 (germline): SGHNT, YYREEE (reference sequence). The CDR3 is 18 residues long. The CDR3 coding sequence is TGTGCCAGCAGCTGGGGACTAGCGGGGGGCGAGTACCAAGAGACCCAGTACTTC. Translated: CASSWGLAGGEYQETQYF.

V and J are TRBV30 and TRBJ2-2; D perhaps matches TRBD1 (5 bases). The CDR3 has 13 residues. Germline V gene sequence: CDR1 GTSNPN, CDR2 SVGIG (reference sequence). V dropped 3 bases and J dropped 4 bases, with 9 bases sitting between them. CDR3: CAWRGRATGELFF. The CDR3 nucleotides are TGTGCCTGGAGGGGCAGGGCCACCGGGGAGCTGTTTTTT.

This clone showed up just a few times. The CDR3 protein is CASLTGSNYGYTF. The CDR3 nucleotides are TGTGCCAGCTTGACAGGATCTAACTATGGCTACACCTTC. This chain connects TRBV10-3 to TRBJ1-2, with D perhaps TRBD1 (6 bases). V gave up 10 bases and J gave up 0 bases, with 12 bases separating them. CDR3 length: 13 amino acids. The germline V gene has CDR1 ENHRY and CDR2 SYGVKD.

V usage is TRBV4-1 and J usage is TRBJ1-1, with TRBD1 matching 9 bases. The J segment lost 3 bases and the V segment lost 4 bases, leaving 18 bases of the junction unmatched. This CDR3 comprises 19 residues. Germline CDR1 MGHRA, CDR2 YSYEKL. CDR3 sequence reads: CASSRSILGTGNVDTEAFF. The CDR3 nucleotides read TGCGCCAGCAGCCGGAGCATTCTCGGGACAGGGAATGTGGACACTGAAGCTTTCTTT.

This sequence joins TRBV10-2 and TRBJ1-1; 7 bases agree with TRBD1. The CDR3 extends over 14 amino acids. Losses at the gene ends were 6 bases for V and 4 bases for J; bases not matched to a gene: 8. CDR1 and CDR2 (germline): WSHSY, SAAADI. The CDR3 region is CASRTGSEGTEAFF. CDR3 coding DNA: TGCGCCAGCAGGACAGGGTCCGAGGGCACTGAAGCTTTCTTT.

The rearrangement joins TRBV5-1 to TRBJ2-7; 10 nucleotides match TRBD1. The CDR3 covers 15 residues. Trimming at V came to 4 bases and at J to 6 bases, leaving 10 bases not matched to a gene. The V gene's germline CDR1 is SGHRS and CDR2 YFSETQ. The DNA for the CDR3 is TGCGCCAGCAGCGACCCCGGGACAGGGGATAGCGAGCAGTACTTC. Amino acid sequence: CASSDPGTGDSEQYF.

The rearrangement joins TRBV30 to TRBJ2-7; the D is unclear. The length of the CDR3 is 13 residues. V lost 7 bases, J lost 3 bases, and 16 bases lay in between. In germline, CDR1 is GTSNPN, CDR2 SVGIG (reference sequence). The chain's CDR3 is CASRPPGRYEQYF. In DNA, the CDR3 is TGTGCCTCCCGGCCTCCCGGTCGCTACGAGCAGTACTTC.

V and J are TRBV4-1 and TRBJ1-2; possible D gene TRBD1, 5 bases. CDR1 and CDR2 (germline): MGHRA, YSYEKL. V lost 0 bases to trimming and J lost 6 bases, with 8 bases between them. The CDR3 runs 13 residues. CDR3 in amino acids: CASSQEGGNGYTF. CDR3 DNA: TGCGCCAGCAGCCAAGAGGGGGGGAATGGCTACACCTTC.

The chain is built from TRBV4-1 and TRBJ1-3; D not certain. The germline V gene encodes CDR1 MGHRA and CDR2 YSYEKL. V gave up 3 bases and J gave up 2 bases, with 5 bases separating them. The CDR3 sequence is 13 residues long. CDR3 residues: CASSQATGNTIYF. In DNA form, the CDR3 reads TGCGCCAGCAGCCAGGCTACTGGAAACACCATATATTTT.

V is TRBV11-2 and J is TRBJ2-7, with 7 bases matching TRBD1. V lost 7 bases and J lost 6; bases outside the gene matches: 15. The CDR3 has 15 amino acids. Germline assignment: CDR1 SGHAT and CDR2 FQNNGV. CDR3 coding DNA: TGTGCCAGCAACCTACACACAGGGGTAGGTAGCGAGCAGTACTTC. It is translated as CASNLHTGVGSEQYF.

The chain employs TRBV6-5 and TRBJ2-3, with 10 bases fitting TRBD2. Trimming took 2 bases from V and 8 from J; bases not matched to a gene: 7. The CDR3 runs to 15 residues. Germline V gene data show CDR1 as MNHEY and CDR2 as SVGAGI. The CDR3 DNA is TGTGCCAGCAGTTACGGGAGCGGGGGGGCCTCTACGCAGTATTTT. This codes for CASSYGSGGASTQYF.

This chain links TRBV15 with TRBJ1-2; D might be TRBD1 (6 bases). The CDR3 runs 15 residues. The germline gives CDR1 LNHNV, CDR2 YYDKDF (reference sequence). Trimming pared 5 bases from V and 4 bases from J, leaving 17 bases between. The CDR3 DNA sequence: TGTGCCACCAGCGGACTCAACAGGGAAGGCTATGGCTACACCTTC. Translated, it gives CATSGLNREGYGYTF.

The chain has TRBV6-1 and TRBJ2-7; maybe TRBD1 (5 bases). Germline CDR1 reads MNHNS; CDR2 reads SASEGT. Trimming took 2 bases from V and 9 from J, leaving 11 bases between them. This CDR3 region has 12 residues. The CDR3 spells CASSETGGGQYF. CDR3 DNA sequence: TGTGCCAGCAGTGAAACAGGTGGCGGGCAGTACTTC.

The chain recombines TRBV13 with TRBJ2-7; the match to TRBD2 covers 7 bases. The CDR3 extends over 14 amino acids. Looked up from germline, CDR1 is PRHDT and CDR2 is FYEKMQ (reference sequence). The J segment lost 5 bases and the V segment lost 5 bases, leaving 9 bases of the junction unmatched. The CDR3 nucleotides read TGTGCCAGCAGCGCTAGCGGTACGATAGACGAGCAGTACTTC. Amino acid sequence: CASSASGTIDEQYF.

The CDR3 is CASSLRTGDLYEQYF. CDR3 sequence (DNA): TGTGCCAGCAGTCTCCGGACAGGGGACCTCTACGAGCAGTACTTC. J is TRBJ2-7 and V is TRBV6-8, with TRBD1 matching over 9 bases. V was clipped by 5 bases and J by 3 bases; unmatched bases: 8. The CDR3 is made up of 15 amino acids. From germline, CDR1 is MNHGY and CDR2 SAAAGT.

The chain joins TRBV21-1 to TRBJ2-7; TRBD1 is the table's D call, not checked against the DNA. TRBV21-1 is a known pseudogene. The CDR3 consists of 12 residues. As DNA, the CDR3 is TGTGCCAGCAGCATCGACAGCTACGAGCAGTACTTC. This sequence encodes CASSIDSYEQYF.

The chain couples TRBV19 to TRBJ1-3; D is ambiguous. The CDR3 sequence is 13 residues long. Germline V gene data show CDR1 as LNHDA and CDR2 as SQIVND (reference sequence). Between the trimmed V and J ends, which lost 5 bases and 0 bases, there was a span of 5 bases. CDR3 coding DNA: TGTGCCAGTAGTCCCAACTCTGGAAACACCATATATTTT. Amino acid sequence: CASSPNSGNTIYF.

This clone was counted between two and nine times. The chain has TRBV5-5 and TRBJ2-5; 7 nucleotides align to TRBD1. Germline CDR1 reads SGHKS; CDR2 reads YYEKEE (reference sequence). The CDR3 runs to 16 residues. V was clipped by 4 bases and J by 1 base; unmatched bases: 10. CDR3 DNA sequence: TGTGCCAGCAGCCCCGACAGGGAAGGGGGCCAAGAGACCCAGTACTTC. Residues: CASSPDREGGQETQYF. Filled out from reference TRBV5-5 and TRBJ2-5, the complete variable domain reads DAGVTQSPTHLIKTRGQQVTLRCSPISGHKSVSWYQQVLGQGPQFIFQYYEKEERGRGNFPDRFSARQFPNYSSELNVNALLLGDSALYLCASSPDREGGQETQYFGPGTRLLVL.

The gene calls are TRBV6-5 and TRBJ2-5; D is uncertain. CDR1 and CDR2 from the germline V gene are MNHEY and SVGAGI. CDR3 length: 13 amino acids. Trimming took off 8 bases at V and 5 bases at J, with 15 bases between the two ends. Written as DNA, the CDR3 is TGTGCCAGCGCCGCCGGGTGGTCGGAGACCCAGTACTTC. Protein sequence: CASAAGWSETQYF.

This chain links TRBV7-9 with TRBJ1-1; 10 positions agree with TRBD1. Germline CDR1 SEHNR, CDR2 FQNEAQ (reference sequence). There are 16 residues in the CDR3. V lost 4 bases and J lost 3; bases outside the gene matches: 8. CDR3: CASSYTHGTGDTEAFF. Written as DNA, the CDR3 is TGTGCCAGCAGCTATACCCATGGGACAGGGGACACTGAAGCTTTCTTT.

The chain combines TRBV5-6 with TRBJ2-7, with D maybe TRBD2 (6 bases). The CDR3 runs 14 residues. Germline V gives CDR1 SGHDT, CDR2 YYEEEE. The V gene lost 3 bases and the J gene lost 2 bases, with 12 bases spanning the gap. DNA of the CDR3: TGTGCCAGCAGCTGGGGTTCGGGGGCCTACGAGCAGTACTTC. Translation gives CASSWGSGAYEQYF.

The V and J genes are TRBV11-3 and TRBJ2-7; D remains ambiguous. CDR1 and CDR2 (germline): SGHNT, YENEEA. The CDR3 extends over 13 amino acids. V lost 5 bases and J 0 bases, leaving 8 bases between the germline ends. The CDR3 reads CASSGKDSYEQYF. The CDR3 DNA is TGTGCCAGCAGCGGAAAGGACTCCTACGAGCAGTACTTC.